The 13 T cell receptor beta chains below were found in one sample sequenced in a study of molecular identifiers for immune sequencing clone quantification. TCRdb independently ran MiXCR on the PCR reads; one entry per CDR3 protein. The top ten hold roughly 1.6% of the sample, which has about 65,000 distinct CDR3 sequences, around 20% seen once. Sequencing was performed on naive CD8+ T cells from blood, with Jurkat cell RNA spiked in. Subset described: FACS-sorted CD8+CD4-CCR7+CD45RA+ naive T cells. These TCRs come from a human donor in good health. Some libraries in this study had Jurkat cell RNA spiked in.

This clonotype was detected many times. V usage is TRBV7-9 and J usage is TRBJ2-1; D is unresolved. The length of the CDR3 is 13 residues. Germline lookup yields CDR1 SEHNR and CDR2 FQNEAQ (reference sequence). V lost 5 bases, J lost 5 bases, and 10 bases lay in between. The CDR3 DNA reads TGTGCCAGCAGCGACCCACAACACAATGAGCAGTTCTTC. Protein sequence: CASSDPQHNEQFF.

This clonotype came up many times. The gene calls are TRBV6-2 or TRBV6-3 and TRBJ2-7; 8 bases line up with TRBD2. Germline CDR1 is MNHEY and CDR2 is SVGEGT. The CDR3 length is 17 residues. J lost 0 bases, V lost 0 bases, and 7 bases had no gene match. CDR3 nucleotide sequence: TGTGCCAGCAGTTACTCGACACTAGCGGCGATCTCCTACGAGCAGTACTTC. Translated: CASSYSTLAAISYEQYF.

The rearrangement joins TRBV2 to TRBJ1-2, with a tentative D call TRBD1 (5 bases). V lost 6 bases to trimming and J lost 2 bases, with 16 bases between them. The germline V gene encodes CDR1 SNHLY and CDR2 FYNNEI. The CDR3 extends over 15 amino acids. In DNA, the CDR3 is TGTGCCAGCAGCCTAACCGGGGCAGCCAACTATGGCTACACCTTC. Its translation: CASSLTGAANYGYTF.

This clonotype was counted at least ten times. The V gene is TRBV7-2, the J gene TRBJ2-5; D call uncertain. The CDR3 is made up of 17 amino acids. Germline-derived CDR1 and CDR2 are SGHTA and FQGNSA. The V and J ends lost 2 bases and 2 bases respectively, with 18 bases between them. CDR3 DNA sequence: TGTGCCAGCAGCTTAAGTCTTGGGCGGTATGTTCAAGAGACCCAGTACTTC. Its protein is CASSLSLGRYVQETQYF.

This clonotype was found many times. This chain connects TRBV12-3 or TRBV12-4 to TRBJ2-1; D gene unclear. Trimming cost V 2 bases and J 7 bases, with 6 bases left between them. The CDR3 runs to 12 residues. CDR3 region: CASSLIWNEQFF. Here the CDR3 DNA reads TGTGCCAGCAGTTTAATCTGGAATGAGCAGTTCTTC.

This clonotype was recorded many times. The chain couples TRBV4-1 to TRBJ1-3; D not resolved. Trimming removed 4 bases from V and 1 base from J, with 8 bases in between. The CDR3 is 14 amino acids. Germline loops: CDR1 MGHRA, CDR2 YSYEKL. The CDR3: CASSPLGSGNTIYF. The DNA for the CDR3 is TGCGCCAGCAGCCCCCTGGGATCTGGAAACACCATATATTTT.

This clonotype was counted at least ten times. This rearrangement joins TRBV7-9 to TRBJ2-7; 13 positions match TRBD2. Germline V gene lookup returns CDR1 SEHNR and CDR2 FQNEAQ (reference sequence). The CDR3 runs to 17 residues. V dropped 4 bases and J dropped 1; count of bases not matched to a gene: 7. The CDR3 sequence is CASSSARTSGRSYEQYF. CDR3 coding DNA: TGTGCCAGCAGCTCGGCCAGGACTAGCGGGAGATCCTACGAGCAGTACTTC. Variable domain in full (rest from reference TRBV7-9 and TRBJ2-7): DTGVSQNPRHKITKRGQNVTFRCDPISEHNRLYWYRQTLGQGPEFLTYFQNEAQLEKSRLLSDRFSAERPKGSFSTLEIQRTEQGDSAMYLCASSSARTSGRSYEQYFGPGTRLTVT.

This clonotype appeared many times. The gene calls are TRBV29-1 and TRBJ2-1; D uncertain. The CDR3 loop spans 12 amino acids. Trimming took 4 bases from V and 3 from J, leaving 7 bases between them. Germline CDR1 is SQVTM and CDR2 is ANQGSEA. Here the CDR3 reads CSVVPNYNEQFF. In nucleotides, the CDR3 is TGCAGCGTTGTACCCAACTACAATGAGCAGTTCTTC.

Many counts were recorded for this clonotype. The chain recombines TRBV7-9 with TRBJ2-1; a weak D match, TRBD2 (6 bases). CDR3 length: 15 amino acids. Trimming removed 5 bases from V and 9 bases from J, with 20 bases in between. In germline, CDR1 is SEHNR, CDR2 FQNEAQ (reference sequence). The CDR3 DNA sequence: TGTGCCAGCAGCACTAGGGACTCCGCCGGGGGTGAGCAGTTCTTC. Translation gives CASSTRDSAGGEQFF.

This clonotype was picked up many times. The chain carries TRBV6-4 and TRBJ2-3; 8 bases agree with TRBD2. This CDR3 region has 20 residues. The V segment lost 2 bases and the J segment 1 base; nucleotides outside the gene matches: 17. The germline V gene encodes CDR1 MRHNA and CDR2 SNTAGT. The CDR3 region has the DNA TGTGCCAGCAGTGACCGGCCCCAGCGGGAGAGCCGAAATTGCACAGATACGCAGTATTTT. Protein product: CASSDRPQRESRNCTDTQYF.

This clonotype has ten or more counts. This chain links TRBV4-1 with TRBJ2-7; D not certain. V was pared by 3 bases and J by 6 bases, with 12 bases between. This CDR3 has 13 residues. CDR1 is MGHRA and CDR2 is YSYEKL in the germline V gene. CDR3: CASSQGRSGEQYF. The CDR3 DNA reads as TGCGCCAGCAGCCAGGGTAGGTCGGGCGAGCAGTACTTC.

This clonotype was found many times. The chain employs TRBV20-1 and TRBJ1-5; no clear D. Germline V gene data show CDR1 as DFQATT and CDR2 as SNEGSKA (reference sequence). This CDR3 has 16 amino acids. With 1 base removed from V and 0 bases from J, the gap between germline ends came to 13 bases. The CDR3 DNA reads TGCAGTGCTAGAGTTGTGGGGAGCGCTAGCAATCAGCCCCAGCATTTT. Residues: CSARVVGSASNQPQHF.

This clonotype was observed many times. The chain links TRBV5-5 to TRBJ1-2, with D maybe TRBD1 (5 bases). The CDR3 totals 14 residues. Trimming stripped 0 bases from V and 2 bases from J, with 8 bases between. Per the germline V gene, CDR1 is SGHKS and CDR2 is YYEKEE (reference sequence). CDR3 nucleotide sequence: TGTGCCAGCAGCTTGGCCGGGACCAACTATGGCTACACCTTC. Translated, it gives CASSLAGTNYGYTF.